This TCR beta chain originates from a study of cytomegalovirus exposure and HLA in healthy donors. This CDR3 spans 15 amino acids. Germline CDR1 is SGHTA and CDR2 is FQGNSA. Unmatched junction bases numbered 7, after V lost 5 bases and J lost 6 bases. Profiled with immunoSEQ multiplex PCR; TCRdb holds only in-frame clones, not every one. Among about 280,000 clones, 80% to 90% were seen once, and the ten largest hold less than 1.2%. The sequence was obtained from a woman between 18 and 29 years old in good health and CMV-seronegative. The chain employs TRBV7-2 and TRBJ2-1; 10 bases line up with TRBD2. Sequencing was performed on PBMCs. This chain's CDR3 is CASSLGTSERNEQFF. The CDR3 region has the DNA TGTGCCAGCAGCCTTGGGACTAGCGAGCGCAATGAGCAGTTCTTC.